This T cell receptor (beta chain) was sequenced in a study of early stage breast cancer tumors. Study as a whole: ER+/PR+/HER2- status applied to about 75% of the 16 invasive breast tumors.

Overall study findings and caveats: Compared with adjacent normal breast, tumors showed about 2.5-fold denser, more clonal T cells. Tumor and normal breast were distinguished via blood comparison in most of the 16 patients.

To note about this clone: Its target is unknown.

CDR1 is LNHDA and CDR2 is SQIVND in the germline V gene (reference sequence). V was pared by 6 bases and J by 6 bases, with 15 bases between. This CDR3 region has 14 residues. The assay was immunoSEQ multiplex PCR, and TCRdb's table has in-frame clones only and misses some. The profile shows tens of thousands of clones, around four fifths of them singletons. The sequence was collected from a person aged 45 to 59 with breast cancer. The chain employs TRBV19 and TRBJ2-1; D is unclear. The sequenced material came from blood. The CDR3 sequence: CASSRIRKGNEQFF. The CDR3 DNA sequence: TGTGCCAGTAGCCGGATTAGAAAGGGCAATGAGCAGTTCTTC. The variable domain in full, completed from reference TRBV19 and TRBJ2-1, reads DGGITQSPKYLFRKEGQNVTLSCEQNLNHDAMYWYRQDPGQGLRLIYYSQIVNDFQKGDIAEGYSVSREKKESFPLTVTSAQKNPTAFYLCASSRIRKGNEQFFGPGTRLTVL.